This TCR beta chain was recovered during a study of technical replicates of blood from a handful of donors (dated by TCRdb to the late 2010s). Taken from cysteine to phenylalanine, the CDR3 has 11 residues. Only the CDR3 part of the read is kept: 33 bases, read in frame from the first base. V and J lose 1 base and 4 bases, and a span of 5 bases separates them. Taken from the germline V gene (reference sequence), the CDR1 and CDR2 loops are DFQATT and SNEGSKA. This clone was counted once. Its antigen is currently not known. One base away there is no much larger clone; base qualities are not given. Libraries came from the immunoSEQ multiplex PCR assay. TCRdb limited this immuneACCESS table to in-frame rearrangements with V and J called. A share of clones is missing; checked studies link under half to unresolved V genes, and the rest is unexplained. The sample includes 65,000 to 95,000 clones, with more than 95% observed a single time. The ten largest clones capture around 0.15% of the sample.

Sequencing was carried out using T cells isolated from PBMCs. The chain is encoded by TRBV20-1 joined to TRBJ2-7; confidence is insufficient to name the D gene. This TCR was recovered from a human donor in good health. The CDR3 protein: CSARAQYEQYF. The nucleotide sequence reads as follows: TGCAGTGCTAGAGCCCAATACGAGCAGTACTTC.